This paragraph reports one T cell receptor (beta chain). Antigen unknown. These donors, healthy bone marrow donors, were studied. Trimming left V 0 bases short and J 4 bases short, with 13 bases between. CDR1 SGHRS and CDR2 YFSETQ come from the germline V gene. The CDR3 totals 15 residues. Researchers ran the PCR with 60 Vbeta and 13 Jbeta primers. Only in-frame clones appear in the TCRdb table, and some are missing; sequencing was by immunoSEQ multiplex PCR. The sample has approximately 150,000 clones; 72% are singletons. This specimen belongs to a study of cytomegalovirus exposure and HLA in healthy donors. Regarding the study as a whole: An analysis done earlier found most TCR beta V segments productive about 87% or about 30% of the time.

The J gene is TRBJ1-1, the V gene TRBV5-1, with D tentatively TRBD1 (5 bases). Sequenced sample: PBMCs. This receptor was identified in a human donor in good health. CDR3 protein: CASSLGAGWGTEAFF. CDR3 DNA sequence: TGCGCCAGCAGCTTGGGGGCAGGGTGGGGCACTGAAGCTTTCTTT.